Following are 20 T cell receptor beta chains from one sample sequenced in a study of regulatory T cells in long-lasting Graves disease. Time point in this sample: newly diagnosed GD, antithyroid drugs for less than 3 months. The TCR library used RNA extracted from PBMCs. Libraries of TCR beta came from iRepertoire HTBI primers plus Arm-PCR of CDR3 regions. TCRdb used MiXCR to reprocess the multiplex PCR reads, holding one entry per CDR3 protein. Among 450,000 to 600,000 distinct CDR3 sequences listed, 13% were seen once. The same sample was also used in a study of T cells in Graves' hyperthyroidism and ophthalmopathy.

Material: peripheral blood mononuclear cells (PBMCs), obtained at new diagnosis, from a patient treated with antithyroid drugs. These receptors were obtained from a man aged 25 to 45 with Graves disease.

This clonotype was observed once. Here the CDR3 DNA reads TGTGCCAGCAGCGGGACAGGGTACATGAACACTGAAGCTTTCTTT. Its translation: CASSGTGYMNTEAFF. The V gene is TRBV27, the J gene TRBJ1-1; 9 bases match TRBD1. J gave up 0 bases and V 6 bases, and 5 bases lay outside the gene matches. This CDR3 is built from 15 residues. The germline V gene has CDR1 MNHEY and CDR2 SMNVEV (reference sequence).

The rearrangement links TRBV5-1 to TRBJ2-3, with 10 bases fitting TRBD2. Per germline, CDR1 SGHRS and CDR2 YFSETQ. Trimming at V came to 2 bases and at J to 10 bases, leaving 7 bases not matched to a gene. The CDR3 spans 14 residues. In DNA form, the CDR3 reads TGCGCCAGCAGCTTAGAGCGGGAGGGCCTGGCGCAGTATTTT. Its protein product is CASSLEREGLAQYF.

CDR3 bases: TGTGCCAGCAGCCAAGAGGGCCTAGCTATAAACACCGGGGAGCTGTTTTTT. This codes for CASSQEGLAINTGELFF. The genes are TRBV14 and TRBJ2-2; tentative D call: TRBD2 (5 bases). This CDR3 region has 17 residues. Per the germline V gene, CDR1 is SGHDN and CDR2 is FVKESK. V was cut by 0 bases and J by 2 bases, with 13 bases left in between.

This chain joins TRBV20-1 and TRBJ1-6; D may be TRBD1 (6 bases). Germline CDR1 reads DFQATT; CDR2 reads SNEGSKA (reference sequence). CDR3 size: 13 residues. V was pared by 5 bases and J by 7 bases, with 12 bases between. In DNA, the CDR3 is TGCAGTGCTGACGACAGGACGAATTCACCCCTCCACTTT. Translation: CSADDRTNSPLHF.

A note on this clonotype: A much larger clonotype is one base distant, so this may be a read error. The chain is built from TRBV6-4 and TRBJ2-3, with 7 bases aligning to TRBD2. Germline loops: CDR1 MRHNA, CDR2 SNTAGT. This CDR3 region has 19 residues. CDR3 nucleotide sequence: TGTGCCAGCAGTTACTCCACCGGGACTAACGGGAGACGGGTAGATACGCAGTATTTT. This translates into CASSYSTGTNGRRVDTQYF.

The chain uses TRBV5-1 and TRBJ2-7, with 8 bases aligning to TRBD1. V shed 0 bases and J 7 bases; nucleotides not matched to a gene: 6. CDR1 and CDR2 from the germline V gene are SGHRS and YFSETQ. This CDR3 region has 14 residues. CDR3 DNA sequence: TGCGCCAGCAGCTTGGCCTGGCAGGGGGCTGAGCAGTACTTC. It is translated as CASSLAWQGAEQYF. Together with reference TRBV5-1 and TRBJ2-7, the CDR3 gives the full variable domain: KAGVTQTPRYLIKTRGQQVTLSCSPISGHRSVSWYQQTPGQGLQFLFEYFSETQRNKGNFPGRFSGRQFSNSRSEMNVSTLELGDSALYLCASSLAWQGAEQYFGPGTRLTVT.

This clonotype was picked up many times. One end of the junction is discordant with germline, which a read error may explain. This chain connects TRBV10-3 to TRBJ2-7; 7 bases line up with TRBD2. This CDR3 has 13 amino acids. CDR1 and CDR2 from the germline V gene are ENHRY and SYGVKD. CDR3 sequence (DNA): TGTGCCATCAGTGAGCGGGAGGCCTACGAGCAATACTTC. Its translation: CAISEREAYEQYF.

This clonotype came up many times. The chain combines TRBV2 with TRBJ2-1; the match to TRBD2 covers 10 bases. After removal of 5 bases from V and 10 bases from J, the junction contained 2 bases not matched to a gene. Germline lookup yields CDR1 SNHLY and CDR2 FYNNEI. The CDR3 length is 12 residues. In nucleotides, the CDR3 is TGTGCCAGCAGTTCGGGACTAGCGGAGCAGTTCTTC. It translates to CASSSGLAEQFF.

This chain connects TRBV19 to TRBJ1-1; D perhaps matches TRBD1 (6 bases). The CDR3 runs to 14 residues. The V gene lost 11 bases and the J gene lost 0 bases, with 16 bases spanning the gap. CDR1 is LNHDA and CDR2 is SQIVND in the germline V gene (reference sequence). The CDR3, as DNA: TGTGCCTGTACTAGGGGGGCTGTGAACACTGAAGCTTTCTTT. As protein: CACTRGAVNTEAFF.

The CDR3 DNA reads TGTGCCAGCAGCTCGACTAACAATGAGCAGTTCTTC. This encodes CASSSTNNEQFF. The chain combines TRBV7-9 with TRBJ2-1; TRBD2 might be the D (5 bases). This CDR3 has 12 amino acids. V lost 4 bases and J lost 5, with 6 bases in between. Germline assignment: CDR1 SEHNR and CDR2 FQNEAQ (reference sequence).

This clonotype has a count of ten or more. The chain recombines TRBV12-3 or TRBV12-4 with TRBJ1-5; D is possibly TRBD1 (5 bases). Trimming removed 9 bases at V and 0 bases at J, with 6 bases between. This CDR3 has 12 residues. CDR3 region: CASQGSNQPQHF. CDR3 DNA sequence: TGTGCCAGTCAGGGTAGCAATCAGCCCCAGCATTTT.

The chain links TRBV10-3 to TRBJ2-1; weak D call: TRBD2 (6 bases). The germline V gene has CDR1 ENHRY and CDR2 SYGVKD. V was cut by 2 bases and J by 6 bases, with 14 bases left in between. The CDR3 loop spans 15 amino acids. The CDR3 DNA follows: TGTGCCATCAGTGAGCTGGAGGGAGCTGGCAATGAGCAGTTCTTC. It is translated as CAISELEGAGNEQFF.

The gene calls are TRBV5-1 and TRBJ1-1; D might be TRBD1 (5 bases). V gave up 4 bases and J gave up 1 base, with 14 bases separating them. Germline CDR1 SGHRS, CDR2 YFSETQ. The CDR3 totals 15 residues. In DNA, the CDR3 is TGCGCCAGCAGCCCAATTGGGGGGGGGAACACTGAAGCTTTCTTT. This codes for CASSPIGGGNTEAFF.

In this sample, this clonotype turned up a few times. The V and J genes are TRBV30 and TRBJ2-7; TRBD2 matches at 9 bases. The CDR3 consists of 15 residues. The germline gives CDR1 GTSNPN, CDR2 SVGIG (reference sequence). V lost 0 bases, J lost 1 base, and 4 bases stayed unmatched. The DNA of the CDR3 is TGTGCCTGGAGTGTACTTAGCGGGAGATCCTACGAGCAGTACTTC. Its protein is CAWSVLSGRSYEQYF.

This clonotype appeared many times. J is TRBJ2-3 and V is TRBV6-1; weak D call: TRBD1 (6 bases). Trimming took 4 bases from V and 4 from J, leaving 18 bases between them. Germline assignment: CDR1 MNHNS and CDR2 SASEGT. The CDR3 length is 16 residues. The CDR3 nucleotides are TGTGCCAGCAGTGCCTTAAGACAGGTCGGCCCAGATACGCAGTATTTT. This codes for CASSALRQVGPDTQYF.

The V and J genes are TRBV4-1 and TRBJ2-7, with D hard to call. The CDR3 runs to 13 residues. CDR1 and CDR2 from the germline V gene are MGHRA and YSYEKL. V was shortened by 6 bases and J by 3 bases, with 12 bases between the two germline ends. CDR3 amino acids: CASSHNTGYEQYF. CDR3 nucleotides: TGCGCCAGCAGTCACAACACGGGCTACGAGCAGTACTTC.

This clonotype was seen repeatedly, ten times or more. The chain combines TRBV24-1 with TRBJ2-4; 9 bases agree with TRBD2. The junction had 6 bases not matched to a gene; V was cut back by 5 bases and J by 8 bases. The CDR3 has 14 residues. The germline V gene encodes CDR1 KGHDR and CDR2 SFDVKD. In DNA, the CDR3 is TGTGCCACCAGTGGAGCGGGAGGAGAGGACATTCAGTACTTC. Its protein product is CATSGAGGEDIQYF.

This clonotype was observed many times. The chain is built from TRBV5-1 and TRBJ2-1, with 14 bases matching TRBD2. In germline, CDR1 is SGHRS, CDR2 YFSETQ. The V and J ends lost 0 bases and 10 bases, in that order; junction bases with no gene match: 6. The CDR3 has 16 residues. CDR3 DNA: TGCGCCAGCAGCTTGGGGGGACTAGCGGGAGCTTCCGAGCAGTTCTTC. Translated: CASSLGGLAGASEQFF.

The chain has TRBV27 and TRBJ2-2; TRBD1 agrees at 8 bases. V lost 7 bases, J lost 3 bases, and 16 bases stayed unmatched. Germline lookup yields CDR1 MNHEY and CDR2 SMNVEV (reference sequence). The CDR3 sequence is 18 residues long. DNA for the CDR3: TGTGCCAGCACCCAGTTGGTGAGGGGGACAGGTCACACCGGGGAGCTGTTTTTT. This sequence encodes CASTQLVRGTGHTGELFF.

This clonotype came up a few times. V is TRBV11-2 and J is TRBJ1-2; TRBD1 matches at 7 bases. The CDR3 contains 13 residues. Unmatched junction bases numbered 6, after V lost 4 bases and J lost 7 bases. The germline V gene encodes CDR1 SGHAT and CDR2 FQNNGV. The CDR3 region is CASSSSDRAGYTF. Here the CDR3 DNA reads TGTGCCAGCAGCTCCTCCGACAGGGCTGGCTACACCTTC. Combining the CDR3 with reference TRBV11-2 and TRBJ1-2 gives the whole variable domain EAGVAQSPRYKIIEKRQSVAFWCNPISGHATLYWYQQILGQGPKLLIQFQNNGVVDDSQLPKDRFSAERLKGVDSTLKIQPAKLEDSAVYLCASSSSDRAGYTFGSGTRLTVV.